This paragraph covers one T cell receptor beta chain sequence. Its target is not known. In each case, RNA was isolated and then reverse transcribed into cDNA as the sequencing template. Sequenced by immunoSEQ multiplex PCR; TCRdb stores in-frame clones only, minus some. This sample yields about 120,000 clones, of which about 50% are seen a single time; roughly 0.5% belongs to the top ten. Treatment noted: oral pan-JAK inhibitor, 5-10 mg twice daily. Punch biopsies of lesional scalp, plus peripheral blood, were taken from alopecia areata patients. The sample is drawn from a study of CD8+ T cells in alopecia areata. Study context: Twice a day, 5 to 10 mg of oral tofacitinib was administered to treated patients. Study findings and constraints: Compared with normal scalp, lesional scalp had higher clonality and more expanded CD8+ clones. Tofacitinib did not eliminate many expanded lesional clones from scalp or blood.

The CDR3 spans 13 residues. Germline V gene lookup returns CDR1 SQVTM and CDR2 ANQGSEA. J was trimmed by 3 bases and V by 4 bases; bases with no gene match: 5. The specimen was CD4+ T cells sorted from blood, collected at week 4, from a patient treated with tofacitinib. This receptor was taken from a human donor with alopecia areata. The chain couples TRBV29-1 to TRBJ1-2; 7 nucleotides match TRBD1. CDR3 residues: CSVVAGQHYGYTF. The CDR3 nucleotides read TGCAGCGTTGTAGCGGGACAGCACTATGGCTACACCTTC.